Each of the 25 T cell receptor beta chains below was sequenced from the same sample in a study of shared clonotypes between healthy human individuals. The data were produced by immunoSEQ multiplex PCR, yet TCRdb's version contains in-frame clones alone and is incomplete. The sample records 470,000 or so clones, 81% being singletons. The sample comprised PBMCs. All receptors derive from a woman aged 35 to 49 in good health. Some clones in this sample may be carry-over from other donors' samples.

The J gene is TRBJ2-1, the V gene TRBV11-2; D may be TRBD2 (6 bases). Germline V gene lookup returns CDR1 SGHAT and CDR2 FQNNGV. The V and J ends lost 3 bases and 6 bases respectively, with 12 bases between them. The CDR3 runs to 14 residues. The CDR3 loop is CASSFLAGLNEQFF. As DNA, the CDR3 is TGTGCCAGCAGCTTCCTCGCGGGACTCAATGAGCAGTTCTTC. Full variable domain (outside the CDR3, taken from reference TRBV11-2 and TRBJ2-1): EAGVAQSPRYKIIEKRQSVAFWCNPISGHATLYWYQQILGQGPKLLIQFQNNGVVDDSQLPKDRFSAERLKGVDSTLKIQPAKLEDSAVYLCASSFLAGLNEQFFGPGTRLTVL.

The chain has TRBV18 and TRBJ1-3, with D unresolved. Germline loops: CDR1 KGHSH, CDR2 LQKENI. Trimming took off 0 bases at V and 4 bases at J, with 13 bases between the two ends. The CDR3 length is 16 residues. The chain's CDR3 is CASSPPLGSLGNTIYF. DNA for the CDR3: TGTGCCAGCTCACCACCGTTGGGGAGTCTAGGAAACACCATATATTTT.

This clone was observed a handful of times. The rearrangement links TRBV28 to TRBJ2-7, with a weak D call TRBD1 (5 bases). With 7 bases removed from V and 6 bases from J, the gap between germline ends came to 22 bases. From germline, CDR1 is MDHEN and CDR2 SYDVKM. CDR3 length: 15 amino acids. The CDR3 here is CASTPPGDRGGEQYF. CDR3 DNA sequence: TGTGCCAGCACCCCACCCGGCGACAGAGGTGGCGAGCAGTACTTC.

The chain carries TRBV6-6 and TRBJ1-5; 7 bases are a match to TRBD1. The V and J ends lost 2 bases and 6 bases, in that order; junction bases with no gene match: 7. CDR3 length: 15 residues. Per germline, CDR1 MNHNY and CDR2 SVGAGI (reference sequence). CDR3 sequence reads: CASSYPRQGGQPQHF. In DNA, the CDR3 is TGTGCCAGCAGTTACCCCCGACAGGGCGGTCAGCCCCAGCATTTT.

The chain links TRBV9 to TRBJ2-3; the match to TRBD2 covers 11 bases. Per germline, CDR1 SGDLS and CDR2 YYNGEE. The CDR3 is 17 residues long. The V gene end was trimmed by 0 bases and the J gene end by 0 bases; junction bases not matched to a gene: 3. The CDR3 sequence: CASSVEVAGGSTDTQYF. CDR3 nucleotides: TGTGCCAGCAGCGTAGAAGTAGCGGGAGGGAGCACAGATACGCAGTATTTT.

Note on this clone: A far more abundant clone sits one base away, making this likely a read error. Other DNA variants within this sample encode the same CDR3. The chain's CDR3 is CASSPATAYGYTF. As DNA, the CDR3 is TGCGCCAGCAGCCCCGCGACAGCCTACGGCTACACCTTC. The chain is built from TRBV4-3 and TRBJ1-2; possible D gene TRBD1, 5 bases. Trimming pared 4 bases from V and 8 bases from J, leaving 14 bases between. The CDR3 length is 13 residues. In germline, CDR1 is LGHNA, CDR2 YSLEER.

The chain has TRBV4-1 and TRBJ1-4; 7 bases align to TRBD1. This CDR3 contains 14 residues. The J segment lost 3 bases and the V segment lost 5 bases, leaving 3 bases of the junction unmatched. Looked up from germline, CDR1 is MGHRA and CDR2 is YSYEKL. The CDR3 loop is CASSFGTANEKLFF. In DNA form, the CDR3 reads TGCGCCAGCAGCTTCGGGACAGCTAATGAAAAACTGTTTTTT.

With respect to this clone: This likely came from a read error, as a far larger clone is one base away. Distinct nucleotide sequences in the sample also encode this CDR3. This chain connects TRBV5-6 to TRBJ2-7, with D possibly matching TRBD1 (5 bases). Per germline, CDR1 SGHDT and CDR2 YYEEEE. This CDR3 comprises 14 residues. The DNA of the CDR3 is TGTGCAAGCAGCTGGAGAAGGGGAACCTACGAGCAGTACTTC. Protein product: CASSWRRGTYEQYF.

On this clone itself: The same CDR3 also results from other DNA sequences found in this sample. J is TRBJ1-4 and V is TRBV5-4; D is possibly TRBD1 (5 bases). The CDR3 totals 14 residues. V was cut by 0 bases and J by 4 bases, with 7 bases left in between. The germline V gene encodes CDR1 SGHNT and CDR2 YYREEE (reference sequence). CDR3 DNA: TGTGCCAGCAGCTTGGCGGGGGGTAATGAAAAACTGTTTTTT. This sequence encodes CASSLAGGNEKLFF. Supplemented by reference TRBV5-4 and TRBJ1-4, the full variable domain reads ETGVTQSPTHLIKTRGQQVTLRCSSQSGHNTVSWYQQALGQGPQFIFQYYREEENGRGNFPPRFSGLQFPNYSSELNVNALELDDSALYLCASSLAGGNEKLFFGSGTQLSVL.

This chain uses TRBV2 with TRBJ1-3, with D hard to call. Germline loops: CDR1 SNHLY, CDR2 FYNNEI. V dropped 1 base and J dropped 5 bases, with 6 bases sitting between them. This CDR3 is built from 13 residues. The CDR3 coding sequence is TGTGCCAGCAGTGAAGAGACCCGAAACACCATATATTTT. Amino acids: CASSEETRNTIYF.

The V call is TRBV28, the J call TRBJ2-3, with 7 bases fitting TRBD1. Trimming took 6 bases from V and 3 from J; bases not matched to a gene: 12. Germline assignment: CDR1 MDHEN and CDR2 SYDVKM. This CDR3 is built from 16 residues. CDR3 loop: CASSRPRGSVTDTQYF. In nucleotides, the CDR3 is TGTGCCAGCAGCCGCCCCAGGGGGTCGGTGACAGATACGCAGTATTTT.

This clone was counted many times. This CDR3 is also generated by other DNA sequences in the sample. The rearrangement links TRBV30 to TRBJ1-2; D remains unclear. CDR1 and CDR2 from the germline V gene are GTSNPN and SVGIG (reference sequence). The ends were cut back, 6 bases at V and 6 bases at J, with 23 bases in the middle. This CDR3 region has 15 residues. CDR3 protein: CACLWGSGEVHGYTF. CDR3 DNA: TGTGCCTGCCTCTGGGGTTCCGGGGAAGTCCATGGCTACACCTTC.

This chain uses TRBV7-8 with TRBJ2-3, with D unresolved. The V gene lost 8 bases and the J gene lost 2 bases, with 14 bases spanning the gap. The CDR3 sequence is 14 residues long. CDR1 SGHVS and CDR2 FQNEAQ come from the germline V gene. This CDR3 reads CASSTHSNTDTQYF. DNA of the CDR3: TGTGCCAGCTCCACCCACAGCAACACAGATACGCAGTATTTT.

This clone is a singleton in its sample. The chain links TRBV28 to TRBJ1-4; D not certain. The germline V gene encodes CDR1 MDHEN and CDR2 SYDVKM. The V gene lost 3 bases and the J gene lost 6 bases, with 8 bases spanning the gap. The CDR3 extends over 13 amino acids. The CDR3 here is CASSLESDEKLFF. The CDR3 DNA reads as TGTGCCAGCAGTTTGGAATCGGATGAAAAACTGTTTTTT. Full variable domain (remainder filled in from reference TRBV28 and TRBJ1-4): DVKVTQSSRYLVKRTGEKVFLECVQDMDHENMFWYRQDPGLGLRLIYFSYDVKMKEKGDIPEGYSVSREKKERFSLILESASTNQTSMYLCASSLESDEKLFFGSGTQLSVL.

The V gene is TRBV2, the J gene TRBJ2-1; 8 nucleotides line up with TRBD1. Germline trimming cut 1 base from V and 8 bases from J; bases unmatched to any gene: 7. This CDR3 region has 15 residues. CDR1 is SNHLY, CDR2 FYNNEI, per germline. The CDR3 here is CASSEGVRGLDEQFF. Written as DNA, the CDR3 is TGTGCCAGCAGTGAAGGGGTCAGGGGGCTCGATGAGCAGTTCTTC.

In its sample, this clone was seen a few times. This chain joins TRBV6-1 and TRBJ1-2; 8 bases fit TRBD1. With V trimmed by 11 bases and J by 4 bases, 15 bases remained unmatched. Germline loops: CDR1 MNHNS, CDR2 SASEGT. The CDR3 length is 15 residues. The CDR3: CAARTPGQDPYGYTF. The CDR3 DNA reads as TGTGCCGCCCGGACCCCGGGACAGGACCCCTATGGCTACACCTTC.

The chain combines TRBV18 with TRBJ1-1; unclear D gene. Germline V gene data show CDR1 as KGHSH and CDR2 as LQKENI. This CDR3 is built from 15 residues. The ends were cut back, 3 bases at V and 1 base at J, with 12 bases in the middle. This CDR3 is CASSPPVGPNTEAFF. The CDR3 bases are TGTGCCAGCTCACCCCCGGTAGGACCGAACACTGAAGCTTTCTTT.

V gene TRBV6-6 combines with J gene TRBJ2-5, with 7 bases that match TRBD2. Germline values: CDR1 MNHNY, CDR2 SVGAGI (reference sequence). The CDR3 sequence is 13 residues long. The J segment lost 5 bases and the V segment lost 6 bases, leaving 6 bases of the junction unmatched. CDR3 in amino acids: CASRESGTETQYF. CDR3 bases: TGTGCCAGCAGGGAGAGCGGGACGGAGACCCAGTACTTC.

The chain has TRBV18 and TRBJ2-2; D gene unclear. The germline V gene has CDR1 KGHSH and CDR2 LQKENI. This CDR3 comprises 14 residues. Trimming shortened V by 3 bases and J by 1 base, and 6 bases separated the two germline ends. This CDR3 reads CASSPVGNTGELFF. DNA for the CDR3: TGTGCCAGCTCACCTGTAGGGAACACCGGGGAGCTGTTTTTT.

This sequence joins TRBV5-6 and TRBJ2-7; D is perhaps TRBD2 (7 bases). This CDR3 has 15 amino acids. With 0 bases removed from V and 4 bases from J, the gap between germline ends came to 14 bases. Germline-derived CDR1 and CDR2 are SGHDT and YYEEEE. CDR3 sequence reads: CASSLGPGGRYEQYF. The CDR3, as DNA: TGTGCCAGCAGCTTGGGACCCGGGGGGCGTTACGAGCAGTACTTC.

Remarks on this clone: With a much larger clone just one base away, this may be a read error. The same CDR3 is also encoded by other DNA sequences in this sample. This sequence joins TRBV30 and TRBJ2-5; no definite D call. Germline assignment: CDR1 GTSNPN and CDR2 SVGIG (reference sequence). The CDR3 sequence is 13 residues long. Trimming took 0 bases from V and 2 from J, leaving 7 bases between them. The CDR3 DNA follows: TGTGCCTGGAGTGTGGGGTGGCAAGAGACCCAGTACTTC. This codes for CAWSVGWQETQYF.

This chain joins TRBV4-1 and TRBJ2-1, with 13 bases matching TRBD2. There are 16 residues in the CDR3. V lost 4 bases to trimming and J lost 6 bases; unmatched junction nucleotides: 6. Germline-derived CDR1 and CDR2 are MGHRA and YSYEKL. The CDR3 spells CASSPRLAGGVNEQFF. The DNA of the CDR3 is TGCGCCAGCAGCCCAAGACTAGCGGGAGGAGTCAATGAGCAGTTCTTC.

This clone came up many times. CDR3 nucleotide sequence: TGTGCCAGCAGCAAAACAGGGGGCGGTATCGATACGCAGTATTTT. Amino acid sequence: CASSKTGGGIDTQYF. This sequence joins TRBV5-4 and TRBJ2-3, with 9 positions matching TRBD1. V lost 4 bases and J lost 6; bases outside the gene matches: 9. CDR1 is SGHNT, CDR2 YYREEE, per germline (reference sequence). The CDR3 sequence is 15 residues long.

This chain joins TRBV11-2 and TRBJ1-3, with unresolved D. V was clipped by 4 bases and J by 0 bases, with 7 bases between them. CDR1 is SGHAT, CDR2 FQNNGV, per germline. The CDR3 is 14 amino acids. The DNA of the CDR3 is TGTGCCAGCAGCTCTCCGAGCTCTGGAAACACCATATATTTT. This translates into CASSSPSSGNTIYF.

About this clone: This likely stems from a read error, as it lies one base from a far larger clone. Other nucleotide sequences from this sample produce the same CDR3. The genes are TRBV7-2 and TRBJ1-5, with D uncertain. The CDR3 extends over 13 amino acids. CDR1 SGHTA and CDR2 FQGNSA come from the germline V gene. The CDR3, as DNA: TGTGCTAGCAGCTTAGCCCGAAATCAGCCCCAGCATTTT. Translated, it gives CASSLARNQPQHF. The full variable domain, completed using reference TRBV7-2 and TRBJ1-5, is GAGVSQSPSNKVTEKGKDVELRCDPISGHTALYWYRQSLGQGLEFLIYFQGNSAPDKSGLPSDRFSAERTGGSVSTLTIQRTQQEDSAVYLCASSLARNQPQHFGDGTRLSIL.